The 19 T cell receptor beta chains in this list originate from one sample, sequenced in a study of identical twins. Each CDR3 protein is one row after TCRdb ran MiXCR on the 5' RACE reads. This sample has some 1,600,000 distinct CDR3 sequences, with around 29% found just once. Sample: cord blood. Receptors originate from a newborn girl in good health.

The CDR3 DNA sequence: TGCGCCAGCAGCACTCGATCTAGCGGAAGGACCACAGATACGCAGTATTTT. This gives the protein CASSTRSSGRTTDTQYF. The chain is built from TRBV4-1 and TRBJ2-3, with 7 bases lining up with TRBD2. The CDR3 loop spans 17 amino acids. Unmatched junction bases numbered 13, after V lost 5 bases and J lost 2 bases. Germline CDR1 MGHRA, CDR2 YSYEKL.

Of note for this clonotype: Relative to the germline gene, one junction end is altered; a read error may explain this. The genes are TRBV4-1 and TRBJ1-1; D is ambiguous. The CDR3 runs 12 residues. The germline V gene has CDR1 MGHRA and CDR2 YSYEKL. The CDR3: CANSPRPPEAFF. In DNA form, the CDR3 reads TGCGCCAACAGCCCAAGACCCCCTGAAGCTTTCTTT.

V and J are TRBV5-6 and TRBJ1-1; TRBD1 matches at 8 bases. The germline V gene has CDR1 SGHDT and CDR2 YYEEEE. V dropped 2 bases and J dropped 0; count of bases not matched to a gene: 6. The CDR3 sequence is 16 residues long. CDR3 protein: CASSFRRTGLNTEAFF. DNA for the CDR3: TGTGCCAGCAGCTTTCGGCGGACAGGGCTGAACACTGAAGCTTTCTTT.

This clonotype came up a few times. The J gene is TRBJ2-1, the V gene TRBV10-3, with TRBD2 matching over 12 bases. The CDR3 is made up of 16 amino acids. V was clipped by 2 bases and J by 4 bases; unmatched bases: 3. The germline gives CDR1 ENHRY, CDR2 SYGVKD. The CDR3 loop reads CAISERTSGVYNEQFF. The CDR3 bases are TGTGCCATCAGTGAGAGGACTAGCGGGGTTTACAATGAGCAGTTCTTC.

This clonotype was seen at least ten times. The chain combines TRBV7-9 with TRBJ2-1; 10 positions match TRBD2. Germline V gene data show CDR1 as SEHNR and CDR2 as FQNEAQ (reference sequence). V lost 5 bases and J lost 7; bases outside the gene matches: 8. The CDR3 totals 15 residues. CDR3 residues: CASSLGTSDLNEQFF. The CDR3 coding sequence is TGTGCCAGCAGCCTAGGGACTAGCGACTTGAATGAGCAGTTCTTC. The full variable domain, with the rest looked up from reference TRBV7-9 and TRBJ2-1, is DTGVSQNPRHKITKRGQNVTFRCDPISEHNRLYWYRQTLGQGPEFLTYFQNEAQLEKSRLLSDRFSAERPKGSFSTLEIQRTEQGDSAMYLCASSLGTSDLNEQFFGPGTRLTVL.

The chain employs TRBV15 and TRBJ2-3, with 8 bases that match TRBD2. After removal of 0 bases from V and 4 bases from J, the junction contained 3 bases not matched to a gene. The CDR3 length is 15 residues. Germline CDR1 and CDR2: LNHNV and YYDKDF (reference sequence). CDR3 bases: TGTGCCACCAGCAGAGATCGGGGGGGCCCAGATACGCAGTATTTT. This sequence encodes CATSRDRGGPDTQYF.

The chain recombines TRBV5-1 with TRBJ2-5; 13 bases match TRBD2. Trimming cost V 4 bases and J 2 bases; bases outside gene matches: 5. Germline lookup yields CDR1 SGHRS and CDR2 YFSETQ. There are 16 residues in the CDR3. CDR3 nucleotides: TGCGCCAGCAGCCTCGAGGGACTAGCGGGACAAGAGACCCAGTACTTC. As protein: CASSLEGLAGQETQYF.

The chain recombines TRBV5-1 with TRBJ1-1; TRBD1 matches at 9 bases. V gave up 7 bases and J gave up 4 bases; unmatched junction bases: 5. CDR1 SGHRS and CDR2 YFSETQ come from the germline V gene. The CDR3 has 13 amino acids. For the CDR3, the DNA is TGCGCCAGCGGCACGACAGGGGGCACTGAAGCTTTCTTT. Translated: CASGTTGGTEAFF.

This clonotype was seen only a few times. This chain links TRBV20-1 with TRBJ2-3; a weak D match, TRBD2 (6 bases). Germline-derived CDR1 and CDR2 are DFQATT and SNEGSKA (reference sequence). The CDR3 runs 12 residues. With 3 bases removed from V and 5 bases from J, the gap between germline ends came to 9 bases. CDR3 in amino acids: CSASRGEDTQYF. The CDR3 DNA follows: TGCAGTGCTAGTCGCGGGGAAGATACGCAGTATTTT.

V and J are TRBV12-3 or TRBV12-4 and TRBJ2-7, with 8 nucleotides matching TRBD2. V lost 6 bases to trimming and J lost 3 bases; unmatched junction nucleotides: 13. This CDR3 has 16 residues. Written as DNA, the CDR3 is TGTGCCAGCAGGGTCAGACTAGCGTGGGGGAACTACGAGCAGTACTTC. Its translation is CASRVRLAWGNYEQYF.

This clonotype came up a few times. The CDR3 DNA sequence: TGTGCCAGCAGCGTCGGCCGGGACAGCTACGAGCAGTACTTC. Translation: CASSVGRDSYEQYF. This sequence joins TRBV9 and TRBJ2-7; 7 bases line up with TRBD1. In germline, CDR1 is SGDLS, CDR2 YYNGEE. CDR3 size: 14 residues. J gave up 3 bases and V 2 bases, and 5 bases lay outside the gene matches.

This clonotype has only a few counts. J is TRBJ2-1 and V is TRBV28, with D possibly matching TRBD2 (6 bases). CDR1 and CDR2 (germline): MDHEN, SYDVKM. The CDR3 contains 16 residues. Trimming removed 4 bases from V and 2 bases from J, with 15 bases in between. This CDR3 reads CASSSGGRATYNEQFF. In DNA, the CDR3 is TGTGCCAGCAGTTCCGGGGGAAGGGCCACCTACAATGAGCAGTTCTTC. The full variable domain, rest sourced from reference TRBV28 and TRBJ2-1, is DVKVTQSSRYLVKRTGEKVFLECVQDMDHENMFWYRQDPGLGLRLIYFSYDVKMKEKGDIPEGYSVSREKKERFSLILESASTNQTSMYLCASSSGGRATYNEQFFGPGTRLTVL.

J is TRBJ1-1 and V is TRBV5-1; unclear D gene. The CDR3 is 14 residues long. V dropped 4 bases and J dropped 2 bases, with 12 bases sitting between them. In germline, CDR1 is SGHRS, CDR2 YFSETQ. The CDR3 DNA sequence: TGCGCCAGCAGCCCGAGTAGGGCAAACACTGAAGCTTTCTTT. Amino acid sequence: CASSPSRANTEAFF.

As concerns this clonotype: A much bigger clone sits one base away, suggesting this may be a read error. The chain joins TRBV5-1 to TRBJ2-3; a possible D gene is TRBD2 (6 bases). Looked up from germline, CDR1 is SGHRS and CDR2 is YFSETQ. With 4 bases removed from V and 9 bases from J, the gap between germline ends came to 18 bases. The CDR3 is 14 amino acids. DNA for the CDR3: TGCGCCAGCAGCCCAGGACTATCCGGGGAGACGCAGTATTTT. Translating gives CASSPGLSGETQYF.

This chain uses TRBV20-1 with TRBJ1-5; TRBD1 might be the D (5 bases). V dropped 0 bases and J dropped 3 bases, with 21 bases sitting between them. Germline V CDR1 and CDR2: DFQATT, SNEGSKA (reference sequence). The CDR3 runs 18 residues. CDR3 residues: CSARDYRTGTPNNQPQHF. CDR3 bases: TGCAGTGCTAGAGATTATCGGACCGGGACCCCAAACAATCAGCCCCAGCATTTT.

A word on this clonotype: An end of the junction differs from the germline gene, which may be a read error. The chain joins TRBV9 to TRBJ2-5, with 11 bases aligning to TRBD2. Germline V gene sequence: CDR1 SGDLS, CDR2 YYNGEE. The CDR3 extends over 15 amino acids. The CDR3 sequence: CANSVAGGSYNEQYF. The CDR3 DNA reads TGTGCCAACAGCGTAGCGGGAGGGTCCTACAATGAGCAGTACTTC.

The J gene is TRBJ2-7, the V gene TRBV6-1, with TRBD1 as a possible D gene (5 bases). V dropped 8 bases and J dropped 4 bases, with 12 bases sitting between them. Germline V lookup: CDR1 MNHNS, CDR2 SASEGT. The CDR3 runs to 12 residues. The DNA for the CDR3 is TGTGCCAGCCAGGGAAGCCTTTACGAGCAGTACTTC. It yields the protein CASQGSLYEQYF.

This clonotype has a handful of counts. This rearrangement joins TRBV12-5 to TRBJ1-1; the D gene is possibly TRBD1 (6 bases). CDR1 and CDR2 from the germline V gene are LGHNT and FRNRAP. The CDR3 extends over 13 amino acids. Trimming removed 5 bases from V and 5 bases from J, with 12 bases in between. The CDR3 DNA reads TGTGCTAGTGGTCGAAGGGGGGGAACTGAAGCTTTCTTT. It codes for CASGRRGGTEAFF.

The chain is built from TRBV10-2 and TRBJ1-4; possibly TRBD1 for D (5 bases). The ends were cut back, 8 bases at V and 6 bases at J, with 16 bases in the middle. The CDR3 is 14 amino acids. Germline CDR1 reads WSHSY; CDR2 reads SAAADI. CDR3 DNA: TGCGCCAGCGCCTGGGACGTGGGGGATGAAAAACTGTTTTTT. Protein sequence: CASAWDVGDEKLFF.